A single sample is the source of the 20 T cell receptor beta chains below, sequenced in a study of blood T cells in healthy people across ages. Then a second PCR, running roughly 7 to 11 cycles, was carried out with a sample-barcoded 5' primer and a J-beta primer mix. Each CDR3 protein is one row after TCRdb ran MiXCR on the 5' RACE reads. Of approximately 1.5 million distinct CDR3 sequences in the sample, approximately 43% were seen once. The sequenced sample consisted of blood. These receptors were taken from a woman between 18 and 30 years old in good health.

This clonotype came up a few times. This chain links TRBV11-3 with TRBJ2-1; 12 nucleotides agree with TRBD2. Losses at the gene ends were 5 bases for V and 9 bases for J; bases not matched to a gene: 8. The CDR3 totals 15 residues. Per germline, CDR1 SGHNT and CDR2 YENEEA. For the CDR3, the DNA is TGTGCCAGCAGCCCTAAGGGACTAGCGGGCGGTGAGCAGTTCTTC. Its translation: CASSPKGLAGGEQFF. Complete variable domain (other parts from reference TRBV11-3 and TRBJ2-1): EAGVVQSPRYKIIEKKQPVAFWCNPISGHNTLYWYLQNLGQGPELLIRYENEEAVDDSQLPKDRFSAERLKGVDSTLKIQPAELGDSAVYLCASSPKGLAGGEQFFGPGTRLTVL.

This chain joins TRBV5-1 and TRBJ2-7; 8 positions match TRBD1. This CDR3 has 15 residues. J lost 2 bases, V lost 4 bases, and 8 bases had no gene match. Germline values: CDR1 SGHRS, CDR2 YFSETQ. The CDR3 nucleotides are TGCGCCAGCAGCCCCGACAGGGGCCCTACCTACGAGCAGTACTTC. Translation: CASSPDRGPTYEQYF. Based on the CDR3 plus reference TRBV5-1 and TRBJ2-7, the full variable domain is KAGVTQTPRYLIKTRGQQVTLSCSPISGHRSVSWYQQTPGQGLQFLFEYFSETQRNKGNFPGRFSGRQFSNSRSEMNVSTLELGDSALYLCASSPDRGPTYEQYFGPGTRLTVT.

This clonotype was recorded a few times. The chain has TRBV28 and TRBJ1-5; D uncertain. Between the trimmed V and J ends, which lost 3 bases and 2 bases, there was a span of 11 bases. This CDR3 contains 15 residues. Per germline, CDR1 MDHEN and CDR2 SYDVKM. The CDR3 sequence is CASSFFGIGNQPQHF. The CDR3 DNA follows: TGTGCCAGCAGTTTCTTTGGGATCGGCAATCAGCCCCAGCATTTT.

This clonotype has a single count. V is TRBV27 and J is TRBJ1-5, with D tentatively TRBD1 (5 bases). There are 15 residues in the CDR3. V lost 10 bases, J lost 1 base, and 17 bases lay in between. Germline lookup yields CDR1 MNHEY and CDR2 SMNVEV (reference sequence). In DNA form, the CDR3 reads TGTGCCACCTCCCCAAGGGGAGGGAGCAATCAGCCCCAGCATTTT. It yields the protein CATSPRGGSNQPQHF.

The chain has TRBV9 and TRBJ2-3; D is unresolved. The CDR3 has 14 residues. Germline lookup yields CDR1 SGDLS and CDR2 YYNGEE. Trimming took off 2 bases at V and 4 bases at J, with 11 bases between the two ends. The DNA for the CDR3 is TGTGCCAGCAGCGTCGGCGGCATCCCAGATACGCAGTATTTT. Protein: CASSVGGIPDTQYF.

This clonotype came up a few times. The chain uses TRBV29-1 and TRBJ1-1, with D possibly matching TRBD1 (5 bases). Deletions cut 7 bases from V and 1 base from J, with 13 bases between. The CDR3 runs 13 residues. Per the germline V gene, CDR1 is SQVTM and CDR2 is ANQGSEA. Here the CDR3 DNA reads TGCAGCGCTAACTCTAGGGGGAACACTGAAGCTTTCTTT. The encoded protein is CSANSRGNTEAFF.

This rearrangement joins TRBV7-2 to TRBJ2-7; TRBD2 agrees at 12 bases. Germline CDR1 is SGHTA and CDR2 is FQGNSA. V was clipped by 3 bases and J by 7 bases; unmatched bases: 7. The CDR3 length is 15 residues. The CDR3 nucleotides are TGTGCCAGCAGCTTTCCTAGCGGGGGGGCAGATGAGCAGTACTTC. It yields the protein CASSFPSGGADEQYF.

This chain connects TRBV4-1 to TRBJ1-4; perhaps TRBD1 as D (5 bases). The CDR3 is made up of 14 amino acids. The V end was cut by 3 bases, the J end by 5 bases, with 10 bases between. Germline CDR1 reads MGHRA; CDR2 reads YSYEKL. The CDR3 here is CASSQPGLNEKLFF. CDR3 sequence (DNA): TGCGCCAGCAGCCAGCCGGGACTGAATGAAAAACTGTTTTTT.

The chain has TRBV28 and TRBJ2-1; 7 nucleotides line up with TRBD1. Germline lookup yields CDR1 MDHEN and CDR2 SYDVKM. The CDR3 extends over 16 amino acids. Trimming cost V 6 bases and J 4 bases; bases outside gene matches: 12. The CDR3 region is CASSRHGQVFYNEQFF. The CDR3 DNA reads TGTGCCAGCAGCCGACATGGACAGGTTTTTTACAATGAGCAGTTCTTC.

This chain uses TRBV3-1 with TRBJ2-7; D is perhaps TRBD1 (6 bases). The CDR3 loop spans 16 amino acids. Germline values: CDR1 LGHDT, CDR2 YNNKEL (reference sequence). The V gene lost 6 bases and the J gene lost 4 bases, with 22 bases spanning the gap. This chain's CDR3 is CASSAPLGQRNYEQYF. Written as DNA, the CDR3 is TGTGCCAGCAGTGCCCCTTTGGGACAAAGGAATTACGAGCAGTACTTC.

This clonotype was observed a single time. The rearrangement joins TRBV13 to TRBJ2-1, with TRBD1 matching over 7 bases. Germline trimming cut 5 bases from V and 7 bases from J; bases unmatched to any gene: 11. The V gene's germline CDR1 is PRHDT and CDR2 FYEKMQ (reference sequence). The CDR3 has 15 amino acids. CDR3 in amino acids: CASSPPGQSGNEQFF. The CDR3 nucleotides are TGTGCCAGCAGCCCCCCGGGACAGTCTGGTAATGAGCAGTTCTTC.

This clonotype came up a few times. V is TRBV9 and J is TRBJ2-1, with unresolved D. Trimming shortened V by 0 bases and J by 7 bases, and 14 bases separated the two germline ends. The CDR3 is 15 amino acids. Germline V gene lookup returns CDR1 SGDLS and CDR2 YYNGEE. The CDR3 DNA reads as TGTGCCAGCAGCGTAGAGGGTCACCCCGTGAATGAGCAGTTCTTC. Amino acid sequence: CASSVEGHPVNEQFF.

The chain uses TRBV2 and TRBJ1-4; D is unclear. CDR1 and CDR2 from the germline V gene are SNHLY and FYNNEI. The CDR3 covers 11 residues. With 7 bases removed from V and 7 bases from J, the gap between germline ends came to 7 bases. The CDR3 here is CASIKREKLFF. The CDR3 bases are TGTGCCAGCATCAAACGTGAAAAACTGTTTTTT.

This clonotype was recorded at least ten times. The CDR3 DNA sequence: TGCAGCGTCGCCGACAGGGACTATGGCTACACCTTC. Amino acids: CSVADRDYGYTF. J is TRBJ1-2 and V is TRBV29-1, with 7 nucleotides matching TRBD1. Germline V gene sequence: CDR1 SQVTM, CDR2 ANQGSEA. CDR3 length equals 12 residues. The V and J ends lost 6 bases and 3 bases, in that order; junction bases with no gene match: 4.

The chain recombines TRBV9 with TRBJ1-5; D ambiguous. V lost 0 bases and J 3 bases, leaving 10 bases between the germline ends. Germline V lookup: CDR1 SGDLS, CDR2 YYNGEE. The CDR3 runs 15 residues. The CDR3 region has the DNA TGTGCCAGCAGCGTAGGTTCAGGAATCAATCAGCCCCAGCATTTT. Translated, it gives CASSVGSGINQPQHF.

The chain employs TRBV7-2 and TRBJ2-1; D call uncertain. The V gene's germline CDR1 is SGHTA and CDR2 FQGNSA. V dropped 6 bases and J dropped 0 bases, with 12 bases sitting between them. The CDR3 length is 15 residues. CDR3 nucleotide sequence: TGTGCCAGCAGTTCCTTGGGTGACTCCTACAATGAGCAGTTCTTC. Its protein is CASSSLGDSYNEQFF.

The chain combines TRBV5-1 with TRBJ2-1, with 11 bases lining up with TRBD2. The CDR3 spans 15 residues. J gave up 9 bases and V 2 bases, and 7 bases lay outside the gene matches. Germline V lookup: CDR1 SGHRS, CDR2 YFSETQ. DNA of the CDR3: TGCGCCAGCAGCTTTACTAGCGGGGGAGGTTTTGAGCAGTTCTTC. Amino acid sequence: CASSFTSGGGFEQFF.

This clonotype came up a few times. The chain has TRBV6-1 and TRBJ1-1; no clear D. The germline gives CDR1 MNHNS, CDR2 SASEGT. CDR3 length: 12 residues. V was clipped by 6 bases and J by 2 bases, with 7 bases between them. The CDR3 loop is CASRAHNTEAFF. Here the CDR3 DNA reads TGTGCCAGCAGGGCCCATAACACTGAAGCTTTCTTT.

The rearrangement links TRBV6-6 to TRBJ2-2; 8 nucleotides line up with TRBD2. Trimming at V came to 7 bases and at J to 7 bases, leaving 14 bases not matched to a gene. The CDR3 runs to 16 residues. The germline V gene encodes CDR1 MNHNY and CDR2 SVGAGI (reference sequence). CDR3 region: CASIPPGGEGVGELFF. The CDR3 nucleotides are TGTGCCAGCATCCCGCCGGGAGGGGAAGGGGTCGGGGAGCTGTTTTTT.

This clonotype showed up many times. The V and J genes are TRBV29-1 and TRBJ2-3; 9 bases line up with TRBD1. The CDR3 contains 13 residues. The junction had 3 bases not matched to a gene; V was cut back by 5 bases and J by 3 bases. Per germline, CDR1 SQVTM and CDR2 ANQGSEA. CDR3 region: CSVPGQGTDTQYF. The DNA for the CDR3 is TGCAGCGTTCCGGGACAGGGAACAGATACGCAGTATTTT.